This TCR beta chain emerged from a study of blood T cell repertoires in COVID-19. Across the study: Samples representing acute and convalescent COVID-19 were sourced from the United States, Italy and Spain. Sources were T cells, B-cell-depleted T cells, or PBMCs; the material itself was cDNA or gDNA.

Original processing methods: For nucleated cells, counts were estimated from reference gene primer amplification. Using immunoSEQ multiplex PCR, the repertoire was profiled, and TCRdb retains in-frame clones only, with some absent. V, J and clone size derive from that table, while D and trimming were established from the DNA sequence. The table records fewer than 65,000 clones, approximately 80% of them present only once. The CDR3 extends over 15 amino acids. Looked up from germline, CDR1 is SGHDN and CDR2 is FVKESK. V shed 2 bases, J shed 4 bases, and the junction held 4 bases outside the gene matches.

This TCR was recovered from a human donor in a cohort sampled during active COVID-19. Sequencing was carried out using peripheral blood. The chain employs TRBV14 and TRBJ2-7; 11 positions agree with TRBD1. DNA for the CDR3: TGTGCCAGCAGCCAACCGGGACAGGGGGATTACGAGCAGTACTTC. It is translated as CASSQPGQGDYEQYF.